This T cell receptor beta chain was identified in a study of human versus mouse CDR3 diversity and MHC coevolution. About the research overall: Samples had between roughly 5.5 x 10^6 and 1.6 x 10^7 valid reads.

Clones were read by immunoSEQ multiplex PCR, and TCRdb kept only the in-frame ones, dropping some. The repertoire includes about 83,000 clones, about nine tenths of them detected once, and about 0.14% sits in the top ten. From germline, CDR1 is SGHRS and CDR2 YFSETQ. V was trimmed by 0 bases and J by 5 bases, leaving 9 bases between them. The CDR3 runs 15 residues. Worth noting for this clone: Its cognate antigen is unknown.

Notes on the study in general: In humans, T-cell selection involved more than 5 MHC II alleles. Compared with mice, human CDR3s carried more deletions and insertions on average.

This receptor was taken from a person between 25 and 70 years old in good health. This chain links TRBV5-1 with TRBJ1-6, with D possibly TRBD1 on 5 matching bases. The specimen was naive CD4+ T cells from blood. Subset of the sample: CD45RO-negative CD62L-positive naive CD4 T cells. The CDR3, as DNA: TGCGCCAGCAGCTTGGACGGCAGGGATAATTCACCCCTCCACTTT. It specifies CASSLDGRDNSPLHF.